The 2 T cell receptor beta chains given below trace back to one sample, sequenced in a study of cytomegalovirus exposure and HLA in healthy donors. Use of 60 Vbeta and 13 Jbeta primers characterized the PCR. Measured with immunoSEQ multiplex PCR; TCRdb has only the in-frame clones, and not every one. This specimen shows 200,000 to 250,000 clones; the ten leading clones hold about 1%. Sequencing used PBMCs. These receptors originate from a girl aged 2-9 years in good health and CMV-seropositive.

The J gene is TRBJ2-2, the V gene TRBV9; D gene ambiguous. The CDR3 consists of 12 residues. V lost 4 bases, J lost 3 bases, and 4 bases lay in between. The germline V gene encodes CDR1 SGDLS and CDR2 YYNGEE. This chain's CDR3 is CASSSYTGELFF. The CDR3 coding sequence is TGTGCCAGCAGCTCGTACACCGGGGAGCTGTTTTTT.

The chain couples TRBV6-4 to TRBJ2-5, with 10 bases that match TRBD2. The CDR3 loop spans 15 amino acids. The germline V gene has CDR1 MRHNA and CDR2 SNTAGT. J was trimmed by 2 bases and V by 8 bases; bases with no gene match: 8. CDR3 in amino acids: CASEDILAGQETQYF. The CDR3 DNA reads as TGTGCCAGCGAAGATATACTAGCGGGGCAAGAGACCCAGTACTTC.